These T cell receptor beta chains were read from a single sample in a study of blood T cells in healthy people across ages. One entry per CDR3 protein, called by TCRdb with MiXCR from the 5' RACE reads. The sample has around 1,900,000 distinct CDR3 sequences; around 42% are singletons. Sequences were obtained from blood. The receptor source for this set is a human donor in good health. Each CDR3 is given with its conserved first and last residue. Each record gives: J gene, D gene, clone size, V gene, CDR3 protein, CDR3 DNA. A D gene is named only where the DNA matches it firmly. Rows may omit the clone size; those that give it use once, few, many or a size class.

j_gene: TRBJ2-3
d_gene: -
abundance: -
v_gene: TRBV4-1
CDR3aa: CASSQDMSDAQYF
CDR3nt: TGCGCCAGCAGCCAAGATATGAGCGATGCGCAGTATTTT

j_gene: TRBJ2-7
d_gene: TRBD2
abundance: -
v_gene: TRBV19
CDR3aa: CASRLAGDSYEQYF
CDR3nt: TGTGCCAGTAGGCTAGCGGGGGACTCCTACGAGCAGTACTTC

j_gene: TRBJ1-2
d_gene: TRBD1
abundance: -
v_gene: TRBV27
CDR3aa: CASSRDRLNCGYTF
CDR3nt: TGTGCCAGCAGCCGGGACAGGCTTAACTGTGGCTACACCTTC

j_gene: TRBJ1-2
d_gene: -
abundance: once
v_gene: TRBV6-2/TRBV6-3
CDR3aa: CASSYAPGDYGYTF
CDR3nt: TGTGCCAGCAGTTACGCCCCAGGGGACTATGGCTACACCTTC

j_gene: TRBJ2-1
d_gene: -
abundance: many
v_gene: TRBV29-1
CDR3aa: CSAGSGAYNEQFF
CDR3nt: TGCAGCGCAGGGTCCGGAGCCTACAATGAGCAGTTCTTC

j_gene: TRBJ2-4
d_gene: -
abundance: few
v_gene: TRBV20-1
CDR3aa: CSASRGRAKNIQYF
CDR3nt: TGCAGTGCTAGCCGGGGGAGGGCCAAAAACATTCAGTACTTC

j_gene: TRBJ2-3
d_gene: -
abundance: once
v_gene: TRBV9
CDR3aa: CAFQGEHCRGQADTQYF
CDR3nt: TGTGCCTTCCAGGGTGAACATTGTAGGGGTCAGGCAGATACGCAGTATTTT

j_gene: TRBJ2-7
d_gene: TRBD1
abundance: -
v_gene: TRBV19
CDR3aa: CATLGQDYEQYF
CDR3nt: TGTGCCACCCTAGGACAGGACTACGAGCAGTACTTC

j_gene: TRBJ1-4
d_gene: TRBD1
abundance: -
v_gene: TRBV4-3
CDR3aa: CASSQDRTGEEKLFF
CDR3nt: TGCGCCAGCAGCCAAGATAGAACAGGGGAAGAAAAACTGTTTTTT

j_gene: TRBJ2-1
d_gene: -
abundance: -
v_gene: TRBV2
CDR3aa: CASILLAVTNEQFF
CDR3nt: TGTGCCAGCATCCTTCTAGCCGTTACCAATGAGCAGTTCTTC

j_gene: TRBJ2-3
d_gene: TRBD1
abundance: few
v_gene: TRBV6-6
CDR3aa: CASSYRTGVSGDTQYF
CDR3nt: TGTGCCAGCAGTTACCGGACAGGGGTCAGTGGAGATACGCAGTATTTT

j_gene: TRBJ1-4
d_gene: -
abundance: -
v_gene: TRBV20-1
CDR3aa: CSAPPGGTVREKLFF
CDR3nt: TGCAGTGCACCTCCTGGCGGGACTGTGAGAGAAAAACTGTTTTTT

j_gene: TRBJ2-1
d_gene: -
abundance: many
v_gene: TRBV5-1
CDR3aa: CASSPQIPRGNEQFF
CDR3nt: TGCGCCAGCAGCCCCCAGATTCCGAGGGGCAATGAGCAGTTCTTC

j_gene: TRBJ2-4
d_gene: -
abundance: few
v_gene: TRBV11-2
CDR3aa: CASSPAILAKNIQYF
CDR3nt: TGTGCCAGCAGCCCGGCAATACTAGCCAAAAACATTCAGTACTTC

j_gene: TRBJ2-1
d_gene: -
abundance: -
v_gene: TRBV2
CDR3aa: CASSGLDYNEQFF
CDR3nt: TGTGCCAGCAGCGGGTTGGACTACAATGAGCAGTTCTTC

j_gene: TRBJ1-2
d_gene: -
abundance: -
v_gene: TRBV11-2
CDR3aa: CASSSLRALKPSYGYTF
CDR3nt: TGTGCCAGCAGCAGCTTAAGGGCCCTAAAACCCTCCTATGGCTACACCTTC

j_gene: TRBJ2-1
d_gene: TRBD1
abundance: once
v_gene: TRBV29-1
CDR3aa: CSLLGQGCNEQFF
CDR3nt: TGCAGCCTCCTAGGACAGGGGTGTAATGAGCAGTTCTTC

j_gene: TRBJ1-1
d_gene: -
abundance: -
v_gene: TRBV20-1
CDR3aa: CSARWAANTEAFF
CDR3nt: TGCAGTGCCCGCTGGGCAGCGAACACTGAAGCTTTCTTT

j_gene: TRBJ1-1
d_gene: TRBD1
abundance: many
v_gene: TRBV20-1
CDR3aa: CSARTTGGTEAFF
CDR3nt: TGCAGTGCCCGAACTACAGGGGGCACTGAAGCTTTCTTT

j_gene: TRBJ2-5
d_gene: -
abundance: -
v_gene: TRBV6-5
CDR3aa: CASSRDSGRETQYF
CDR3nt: TGTGCCAGCAGCCGGGACTCGGGGCGGGAGACCCAGTACTTC

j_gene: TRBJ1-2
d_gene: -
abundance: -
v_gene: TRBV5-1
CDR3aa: CASSLDINCGYTF
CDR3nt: TGCGCCAGCAGCTTGGACATTAACTGTGGCTACACCTTC

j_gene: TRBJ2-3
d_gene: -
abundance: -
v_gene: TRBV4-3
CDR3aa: CASSRLLYSGKGDTQYF
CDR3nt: TGCGCCAGCAGCCGACTCTTATATAGCGGTAAGGGAGATACGCAGTATTTT

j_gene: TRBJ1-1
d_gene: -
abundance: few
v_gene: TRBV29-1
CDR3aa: CSARTDQNTEAFF
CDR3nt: TGCAGCGCCCGGACAGACCAGAACACTGAAGCTTTCTTT

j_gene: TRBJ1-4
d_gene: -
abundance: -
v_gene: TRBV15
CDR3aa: CATSRTGWPLNEKLFF
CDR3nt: TGTGCCACCAGCAGAACGGGGTGGCCTCTTAATGAAAAACTGTTTTTT

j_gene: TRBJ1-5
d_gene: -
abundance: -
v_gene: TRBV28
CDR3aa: CASSYLVRGNQPQHF
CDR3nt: TGTGCCAGCAGTTATCTCGTAAGGGGCAATCAGCCCCAGCATTTT

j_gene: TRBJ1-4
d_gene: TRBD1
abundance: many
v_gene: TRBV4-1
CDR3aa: CASSQGPGQRNEKLFF
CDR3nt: TGCGCCAGCAGCCAAGGCCCGGGACAGAGGAATGAAAAACTGTTTTTT

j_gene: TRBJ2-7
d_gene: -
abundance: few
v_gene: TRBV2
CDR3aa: CASSRDATREQYF
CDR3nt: TGTGCCAGCAGCCGTGATGCTACCCGCGAGCAGTACTTC

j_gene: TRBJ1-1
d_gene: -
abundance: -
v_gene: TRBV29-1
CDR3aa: CSVERGWGAFF
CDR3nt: TGCAGCGTTGAGAGGGGGTGGGGAGCTTTCTTT

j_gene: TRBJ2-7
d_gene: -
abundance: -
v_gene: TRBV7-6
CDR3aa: CASSKSAGYEQYF
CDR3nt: TGTGCCAGCAGCAAGAGCGCGGGCTACGAGCAGTACTTC

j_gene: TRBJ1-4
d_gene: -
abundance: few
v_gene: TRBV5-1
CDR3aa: CASSPVGGKVEKLFF
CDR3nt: TGCGCCAGCAGCCCGGTCGGCGGTAAGGTTGAAAAACTGTTTTTT

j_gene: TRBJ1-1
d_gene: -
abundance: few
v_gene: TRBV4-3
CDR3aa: CASSQEEDFITEAFF
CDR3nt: TGCGCCAGCAGCCAAGAAGAGGACTTCATCACTGAAGCTTTCTTT

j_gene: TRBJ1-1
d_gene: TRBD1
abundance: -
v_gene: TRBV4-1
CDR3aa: CASSQEDRAYTEAFF
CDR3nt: TGCGCCAGCAGCCAAGAGGACAGGGCTTACACTGAAGCTTTCTTT

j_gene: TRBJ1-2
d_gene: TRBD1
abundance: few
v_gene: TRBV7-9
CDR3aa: CASSLAGTGRRNYGYTF
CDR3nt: TGTGCCAGCAGCTTAGCGGGGACAGGGCGACGGAACTATGGCTACACCTTC

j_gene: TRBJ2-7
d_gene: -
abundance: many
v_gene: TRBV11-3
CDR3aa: CASSLVTSYEQYF
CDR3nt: TGCGCCAGCAGCTTAGTCACATCCTACGAGCAGTACTTC

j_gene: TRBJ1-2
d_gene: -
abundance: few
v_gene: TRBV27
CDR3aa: CASSLRGTIYGYTF
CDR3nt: TGTGCCAGCAGTTTACGGGGGACGATCTATGGCTACACCTTC

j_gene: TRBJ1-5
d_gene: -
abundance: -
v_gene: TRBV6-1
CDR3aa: CASSTGTSSGAYNQPQHF
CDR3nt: TGTGCCAGCAGTACCGGGACATCCTCTGGGGCCTACAATCAGCCCCAGCATTTT

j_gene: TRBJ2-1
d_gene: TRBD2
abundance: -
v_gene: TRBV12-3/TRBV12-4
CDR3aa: CASSLERGFNNEQFF
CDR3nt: TGTGCCAGCAGTTTGGAGCGGGGGTTTAACAATGAGCAGTTCTTC

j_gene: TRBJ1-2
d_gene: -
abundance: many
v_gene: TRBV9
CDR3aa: CASSVGQDYGYTF
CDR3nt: TGTGCCAGCAGTGTGGGGCAGGACTATGGCTACACCTTC

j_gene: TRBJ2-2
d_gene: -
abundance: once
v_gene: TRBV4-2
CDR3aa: CASSHSFGSAGELFF
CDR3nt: TGTGCCAGCAGCCACTCCTTCGGTTCTGCCGGGGAGCTGTTTTTT

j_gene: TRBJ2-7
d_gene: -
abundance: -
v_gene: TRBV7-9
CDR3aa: CASSPSLLGEQYF
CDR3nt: TGTGCCAGCAGCCCTTCCCTCCTTGGCGAGCAGTACTTC

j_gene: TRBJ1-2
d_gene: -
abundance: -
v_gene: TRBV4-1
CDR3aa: CASSPRPGQNYGHTF
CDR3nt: TGCGCCAGCAGCCCGCGTCCAGGACAAAACTATGGCCACACCTTC

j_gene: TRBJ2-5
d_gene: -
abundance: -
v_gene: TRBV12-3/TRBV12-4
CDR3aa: CASSPTRPKTVTQYF
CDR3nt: TGTGCCAGCAGTCCGACTAGGCCTAAAACGGTGACCCAGTACTTC

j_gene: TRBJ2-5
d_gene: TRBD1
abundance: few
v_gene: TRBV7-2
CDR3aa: CASSLPGQGKETQYF
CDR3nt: TGTGCCAGCAGCTTACCGGGACAGGGTAAAGAGACCCAGTACTTC

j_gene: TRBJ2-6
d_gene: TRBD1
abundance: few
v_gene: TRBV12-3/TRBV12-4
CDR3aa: CASSPLTGVGANVRTF
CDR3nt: TGTGCCAGCAGTCCGCTGACAGGGGTCGGGGCCAACGTCCGGACTTTC

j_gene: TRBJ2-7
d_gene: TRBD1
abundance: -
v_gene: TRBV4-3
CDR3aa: CASSHQSWDRAYEQYF
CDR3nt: TGCGCCAGCAGCCATCAGTCGTGGGACAGGGCCTACGAGCAGTACTTC

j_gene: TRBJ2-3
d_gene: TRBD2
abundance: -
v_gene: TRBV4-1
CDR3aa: CASSLPLAGAEDTQYF
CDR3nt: TGCGCCAGCAGCCTCCCACTAGCGGGGGCTGAAGATACGCAGTATTTT